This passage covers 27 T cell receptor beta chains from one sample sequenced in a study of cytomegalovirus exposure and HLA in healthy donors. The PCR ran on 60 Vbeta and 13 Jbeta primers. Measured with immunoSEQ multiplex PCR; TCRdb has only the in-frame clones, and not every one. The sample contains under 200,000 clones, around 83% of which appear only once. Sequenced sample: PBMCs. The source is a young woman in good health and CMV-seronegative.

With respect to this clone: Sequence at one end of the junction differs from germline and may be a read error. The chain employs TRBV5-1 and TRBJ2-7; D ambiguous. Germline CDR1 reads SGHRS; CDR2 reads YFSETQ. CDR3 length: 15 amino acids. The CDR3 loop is CVSSLLVGGIYEQYF. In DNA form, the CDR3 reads TGCGTCAGCAGCTTGTTAGTTGGTGGTATCTACGAGCAGTACTTC.

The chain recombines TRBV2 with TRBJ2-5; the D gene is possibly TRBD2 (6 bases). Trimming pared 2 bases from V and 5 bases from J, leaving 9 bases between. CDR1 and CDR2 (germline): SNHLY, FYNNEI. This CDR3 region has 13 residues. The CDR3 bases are TGTGCCAGCAGTGAAAGAGGGACTGAGACCCAGTACTTC. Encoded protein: CASSERGTETQYF.

Here the CDR3 DNA reads TGTGCCAGCAATGCAGGGTCGTATTTTTCGTCCACTGAAGCTTTCTTT. This encodes CASNAGSYFSSTEAFF. The V and J genes are TRBV2 and TRBJ1-1, with a tentative D call TRBD1 (5 bases). V lost 7 bases to trimming and J lost 4 bases, with 22 bases between them. This CDR3 region has 16 residues. The germline CDR1 and CDR2 sequences are SNHLY and FYNNEI.

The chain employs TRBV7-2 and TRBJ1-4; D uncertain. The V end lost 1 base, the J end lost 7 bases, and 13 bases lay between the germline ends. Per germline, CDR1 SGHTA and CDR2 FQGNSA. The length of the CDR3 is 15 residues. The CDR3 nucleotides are TGTGCCAGCAGCTTAGTTTCCGGATGGAGTGAAAAACTGTTTTTT. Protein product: CASSLVSGWSEKLFF.

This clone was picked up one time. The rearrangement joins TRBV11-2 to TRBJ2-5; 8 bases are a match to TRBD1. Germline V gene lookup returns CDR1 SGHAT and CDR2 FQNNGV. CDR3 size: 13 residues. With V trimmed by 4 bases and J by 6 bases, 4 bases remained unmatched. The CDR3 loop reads CASSSDRAQTQYF. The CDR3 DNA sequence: TGTGCCAGCAGCTCGGACAGGGCTCAGACCCAGTACTTC. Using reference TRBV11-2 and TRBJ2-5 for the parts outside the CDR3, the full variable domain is EAGVAQSPRYKIIEKRQSVAFWCNPISGHATLYWYQQILGQGPKLLIQFQNNGVVDDSQLPKDRFSAERLKGVDSTLKIQPAKLEDSAVYLCASSSDRAQTQYFGPGTRLLVL.

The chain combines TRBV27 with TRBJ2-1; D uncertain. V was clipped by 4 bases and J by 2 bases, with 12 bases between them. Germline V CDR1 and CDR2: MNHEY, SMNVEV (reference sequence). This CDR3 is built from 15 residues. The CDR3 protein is CASSSRPPTYNEQFF. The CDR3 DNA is TGTGCCAGCAGTTCCAGGCCTCCAACCTACAATGAGCAGTTCTTC.

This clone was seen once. The CDR3 reads CAILAGGSSYNEQFF. The CDR3 DNA reads TGTGCCATCCTAGCGGGGGGGAGTTCCTACAATGAGCAGTTCTTC. The rearrangement joins TRBV10-3 to TRBJ2-1, with 12 bases matching TRBD2. Trimming cost V 8 bases and J 1 base; bases outside gene matches: 3. Germline CDR1 reads ENHRY; CDR2 reads SYGVKD. This CDR3 region has 15 residues.

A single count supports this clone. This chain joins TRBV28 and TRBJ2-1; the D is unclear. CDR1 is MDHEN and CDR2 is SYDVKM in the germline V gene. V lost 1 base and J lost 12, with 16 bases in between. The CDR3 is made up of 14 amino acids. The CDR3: CASSLSEFFTRQFF. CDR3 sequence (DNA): TGTGCCAGCAGTTTATCTGAATTCTTTACGAGGCAGTTCTTC.

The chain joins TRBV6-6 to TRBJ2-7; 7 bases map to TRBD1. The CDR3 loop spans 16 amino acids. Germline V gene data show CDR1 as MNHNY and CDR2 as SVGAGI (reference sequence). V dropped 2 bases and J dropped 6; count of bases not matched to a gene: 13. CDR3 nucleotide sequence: TGTGCCAGCAGTTACCGAGACGCTGAGGGGGCTCGCGAGCAGTACTTC. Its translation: CASSYRDAEGAREQYF.

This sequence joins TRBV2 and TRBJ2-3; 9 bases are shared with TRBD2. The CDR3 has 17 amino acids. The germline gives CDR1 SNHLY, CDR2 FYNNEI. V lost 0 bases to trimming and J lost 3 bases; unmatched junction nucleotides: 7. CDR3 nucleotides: TGTGCCAGCAGTGAAGCGCTAGCGGGACTAATGACAGATACGCAGTATTTT. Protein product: CASSEALAGLMTDTQYF.

CDR3 loop: CASSLTHPRDRQNSPLHF. The CDR3 DNA reads TGTGCCAGCAGTTTAACACACCCTCGCGACAGGCAAAATTCACCCCTCCACTTT. The chain has TRBV27 and TRBJ1-6; perhaps TRBD1 as D (6 bases). There are 18 residues in the CDR3. V was pared by 2 bases and J by 7 bases, with 21 bases between. Germline CDR1 is MNHEY and CDR2 is SMNVEV (reference sequence).

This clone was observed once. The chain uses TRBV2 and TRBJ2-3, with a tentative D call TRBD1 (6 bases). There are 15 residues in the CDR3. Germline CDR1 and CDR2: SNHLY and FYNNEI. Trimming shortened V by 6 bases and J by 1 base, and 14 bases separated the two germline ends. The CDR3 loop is CASRGRGGGTDTQYF. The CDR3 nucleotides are TGTGCCAGCAGAGGCAGGGGCGGAGGCACAGATACGCAGTATTTT.

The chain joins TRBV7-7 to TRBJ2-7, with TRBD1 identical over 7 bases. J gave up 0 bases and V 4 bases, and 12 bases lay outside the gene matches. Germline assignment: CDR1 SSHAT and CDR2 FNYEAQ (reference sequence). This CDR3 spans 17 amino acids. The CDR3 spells CASSSPHKQGTSYEQYF. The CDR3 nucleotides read TGTGCCAGCAGCTCCCCACACAAACAGGGGACCTCCTACGAGCAGTACTTC.

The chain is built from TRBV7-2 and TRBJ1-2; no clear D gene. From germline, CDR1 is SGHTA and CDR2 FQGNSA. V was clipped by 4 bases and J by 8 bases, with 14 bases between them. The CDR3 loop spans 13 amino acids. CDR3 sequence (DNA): TGTGCCAGCAGCTCATACTTAACCCAAGGCTACACCTTC. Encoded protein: CASSSYLTQGYTF.

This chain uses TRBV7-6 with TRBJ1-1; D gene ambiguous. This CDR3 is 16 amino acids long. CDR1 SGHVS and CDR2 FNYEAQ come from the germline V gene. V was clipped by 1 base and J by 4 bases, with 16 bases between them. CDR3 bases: TGTGCCAGCAGCTTAGATAGGGAGGGAGAGCGCACTGAAGCTTTCTTT. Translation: CASSLDREGERTEAFF. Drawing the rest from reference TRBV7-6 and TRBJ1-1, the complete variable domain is GAGVSQSPRYKVTKRGQDVALRCDPISGHVSLYWYRQALGQGPEFLTYFNYEAQQDKSGLPNDRFSAERPEGSISTLTIQRTEQRDSAMYRCASSLDREGERTEAFFGQGTRLTVV.

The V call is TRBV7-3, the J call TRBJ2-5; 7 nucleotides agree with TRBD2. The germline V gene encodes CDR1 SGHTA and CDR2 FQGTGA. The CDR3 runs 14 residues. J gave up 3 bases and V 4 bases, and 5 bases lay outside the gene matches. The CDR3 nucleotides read TGTGCCAGCAGCTCTGGGACTATGAAAGAGACCCAGTACTTC. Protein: CASSSGTMKETQYF.

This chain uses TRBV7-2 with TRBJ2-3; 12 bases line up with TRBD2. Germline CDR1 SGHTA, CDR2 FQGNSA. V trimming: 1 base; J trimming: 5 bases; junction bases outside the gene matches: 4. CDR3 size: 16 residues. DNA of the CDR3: TGTGCCAGCAGCTTAGAACTAGCGGGAGGCGTAGATACGCAGTATTTT. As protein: CASSLELAGGVDTQYF.

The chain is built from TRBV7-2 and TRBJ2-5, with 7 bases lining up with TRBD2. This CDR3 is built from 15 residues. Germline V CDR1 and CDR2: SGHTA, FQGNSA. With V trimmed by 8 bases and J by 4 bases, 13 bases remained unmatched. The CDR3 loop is CASAPEGGRVETQYF. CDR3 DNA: TGTGCCAGCGCTCCGGAGGGCGGGAGAGTAGAGACCCAGTACTTC.

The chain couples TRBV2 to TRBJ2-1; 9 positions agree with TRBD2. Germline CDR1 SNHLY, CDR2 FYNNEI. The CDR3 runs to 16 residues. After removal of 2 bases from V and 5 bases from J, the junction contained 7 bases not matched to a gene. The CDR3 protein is CASSEYPTSGHNEQFF. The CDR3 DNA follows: TGTGCCAGCAGTGAATATCCGACTAGCGGTCACAATGAGCAGTTCTTC.

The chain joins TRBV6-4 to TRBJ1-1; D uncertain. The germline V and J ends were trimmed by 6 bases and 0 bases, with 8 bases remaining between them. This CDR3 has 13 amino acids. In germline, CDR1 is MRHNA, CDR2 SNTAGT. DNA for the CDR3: TGTGCCAGCAGCTACTTCATGAACACTGAAGCTTTCTTT. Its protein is CASSYFMNTEAFF.

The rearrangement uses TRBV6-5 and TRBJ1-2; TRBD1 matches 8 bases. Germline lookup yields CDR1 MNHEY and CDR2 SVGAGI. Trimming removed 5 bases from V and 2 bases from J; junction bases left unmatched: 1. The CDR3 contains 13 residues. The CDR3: CASSRQGNYGYTF. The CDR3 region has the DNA TGTGCCAGCAGTAGACAGGGGAACTATGGCTACACCTTC.

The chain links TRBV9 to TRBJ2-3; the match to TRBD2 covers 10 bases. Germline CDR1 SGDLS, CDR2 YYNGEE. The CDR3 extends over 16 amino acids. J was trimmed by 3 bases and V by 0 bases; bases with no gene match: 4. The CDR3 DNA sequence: TGTGCCAGCAGCGTAGGAGCGGGAGGGCCTACAGATACGCAGTATTTT. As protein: CASSVGAGGPTDTQYF.

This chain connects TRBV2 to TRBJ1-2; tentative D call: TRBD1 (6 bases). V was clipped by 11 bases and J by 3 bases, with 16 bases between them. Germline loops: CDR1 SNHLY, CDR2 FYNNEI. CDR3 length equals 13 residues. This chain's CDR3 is CAGASDSYYGYTF. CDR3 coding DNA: TGTGCCGGCGCTTCGGACAGTTACTATGGCTACACCTTC.

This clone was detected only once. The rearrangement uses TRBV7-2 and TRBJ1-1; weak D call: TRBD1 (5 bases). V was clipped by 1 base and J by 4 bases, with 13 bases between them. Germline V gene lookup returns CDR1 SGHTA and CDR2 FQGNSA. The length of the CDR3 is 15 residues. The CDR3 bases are TGTGCCAGCAGCTTAGATATACAGGCGAGCACTGAAGCTTTCTTT. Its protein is CASSLDIQASTEAFF.

Written as DNA, the CDR3 is TGTGCCAGCAGCCCGCAGGGGGCTAATGAAAAACTGTTTTTT. This translates into CASSPQGANEKLFF. V is TRBV7-9 and J is TRBJ1-4; 7 bases line up with TRBD1. CDR3 length: 14 amino acids. V lost 5 bases to trimming and J lost 3 bases; unmatched junction nucleotides: 3. CDR1 is SEHNR, CDR2 FQNEAQ, per germline (reference sequence).

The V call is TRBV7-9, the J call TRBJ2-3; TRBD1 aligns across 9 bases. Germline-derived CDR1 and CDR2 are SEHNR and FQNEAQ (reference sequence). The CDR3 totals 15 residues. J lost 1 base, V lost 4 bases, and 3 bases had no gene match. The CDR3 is CASSWGDRGTDTQYF. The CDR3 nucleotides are TGTGCCAGCAGCTGGGGGGACAGGGGCACAGATACGCAGTATTTT.

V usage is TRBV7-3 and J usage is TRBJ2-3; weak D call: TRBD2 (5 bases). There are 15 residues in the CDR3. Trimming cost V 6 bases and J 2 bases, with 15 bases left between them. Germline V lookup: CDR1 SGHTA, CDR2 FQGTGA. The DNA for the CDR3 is TGTGCCAGCAGTCGGACTTCTATGGCCACAGATACGCAGTATTTT. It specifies CASSRTSMATDTQYF. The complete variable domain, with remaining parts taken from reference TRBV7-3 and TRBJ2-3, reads GAGVSQTPSNKVTEKGKYVELRCDPISGHTALYWYRQSLGQGPEFLIYFQGTGAADDSGLPNDRFFAVRPEGSVSTLKIQRTERGDSAVYLCASSRTSMATDTQYFGPGTRLTVL.